This TCR beta chain was profiled in a study of identical twins. A universal primer binding site was introduced by template switching. The final cDNA contained unique molecular identifiers. TCRdb used MiXCR to reprocess the 5' RACE reads, holding one entry per CDR3 protein. The sample shows hundreds of thousands of distinct CDR3 sequences, about 12% of them seen only once. Study observations and caveats: Beta out-of-frame sequences showed weaker excess twin sharing. A lower insertion count was a feature of abundant cord blood beta clonotypes, with no such feature in memory repertoires.

This clonotype was counted a few times. Its matching antigen is unknown. The same sample was also studied in work on yellow fever vaccine responses in identical twins.

The clonotype comes from a woman aged 18 to 35 in good health. The source material was CD8+ T cells sorted from blood.

The CDR3 DNA follows: TGCGCCAGCAGCCAAGGGAAAAGTGCTGCCAAAAACATTCAGTACTTC. This encodes CASSQGKSAAKNIQYF. The chain combines TRBV4-1 with TRBJ2-4; no firm D call. The CDR3 is 16 amino acids. CDR1 and CDR2 from the germline V gene are MGHRA and YSYEKL. Between the trimmed V and J ends, which lost 1 base and 1 base, there was a span of 11 bases.